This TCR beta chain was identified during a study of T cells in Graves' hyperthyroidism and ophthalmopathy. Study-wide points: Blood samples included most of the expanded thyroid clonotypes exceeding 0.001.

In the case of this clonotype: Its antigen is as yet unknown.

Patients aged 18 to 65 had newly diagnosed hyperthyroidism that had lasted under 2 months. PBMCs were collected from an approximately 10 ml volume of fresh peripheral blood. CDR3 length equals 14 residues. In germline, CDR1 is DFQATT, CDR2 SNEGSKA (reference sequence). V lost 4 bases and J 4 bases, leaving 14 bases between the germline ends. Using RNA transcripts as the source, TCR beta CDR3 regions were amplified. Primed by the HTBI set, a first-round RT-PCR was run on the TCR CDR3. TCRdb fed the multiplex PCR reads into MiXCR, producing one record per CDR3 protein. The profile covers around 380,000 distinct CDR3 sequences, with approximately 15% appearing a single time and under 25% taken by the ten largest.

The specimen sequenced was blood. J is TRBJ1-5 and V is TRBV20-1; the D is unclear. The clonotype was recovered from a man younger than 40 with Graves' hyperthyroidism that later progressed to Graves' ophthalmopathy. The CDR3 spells CSAIMGRENQPQHF. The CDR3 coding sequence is TGCAGTGCTATCATGGGAAGGGAAAATCAGCCCCAGCATTTT.